Below, one T cell receptor beta chain is given with its context. 60 Vbeta and 13 Jbeta primers were used in PCR. Assay: immunoSEQ multiplex PCR; the TCRdb copy retains only in-frame clones and omits some. This table holds about 100,000 clones, 78% found once. The sample is drawn from a study of cytomegalovirus exposure and HLA in healthy donors. Study context: Falling in the Caucasian-associated ancestry cluster were 80% to 90% of approximately 410 genotyped donors.

This clonotype was obtained from a middle-aged woman in good health and CMV-seronegative. What was sequenced was PBMCs.

CDR3 amino acids: CASRSAGWFMSTDTQYF. The CDR3 region has the DNA TGCGCCAGCAGGTCAGCGGGGTGGTTTATGAGCACAGATACGCAGTATTTT. This chain joins TRBV4-1 and TRBJ2-3; 7 positions agree with TRBD2. J lost 0 bases, V lost 6 bases, and 12 bases had no gene match. Germline V gives CDR1 MGHRA, CDR2 YSYEKL. The CDR3 is 17 amino acids.